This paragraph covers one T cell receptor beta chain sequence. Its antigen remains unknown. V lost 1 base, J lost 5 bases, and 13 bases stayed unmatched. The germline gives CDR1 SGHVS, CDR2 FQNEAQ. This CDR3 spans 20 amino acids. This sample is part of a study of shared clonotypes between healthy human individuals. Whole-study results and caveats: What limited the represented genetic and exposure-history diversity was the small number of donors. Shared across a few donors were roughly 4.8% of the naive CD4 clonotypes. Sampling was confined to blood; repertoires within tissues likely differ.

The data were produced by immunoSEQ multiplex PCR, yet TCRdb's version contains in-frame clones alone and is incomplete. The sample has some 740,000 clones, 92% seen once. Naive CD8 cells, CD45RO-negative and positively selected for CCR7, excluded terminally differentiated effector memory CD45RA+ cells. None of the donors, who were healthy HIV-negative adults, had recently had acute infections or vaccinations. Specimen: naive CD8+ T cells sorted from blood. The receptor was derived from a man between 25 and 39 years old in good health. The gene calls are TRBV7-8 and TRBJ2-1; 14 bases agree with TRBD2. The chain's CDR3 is CASSLGEGLAGASPNNEQFF. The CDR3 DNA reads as TGTGCCAGCAGCTTAGGTGAGGGACTAGCGGGAGCCAGCCCCAACAATGAGCAGTTCTTC.